These 4 T cell receptor beta chains came from one sample sequenced in a study of OX40 agonist ivuxolimab in advanced cancers. Method: immunoSEQ multiplex PCR; TCRdb's copy keeps in-frame clones and lacks some. The data show roughly 13,000 clones, 76% seen once. The specimen was CD4+ or CD8+ T cells sorted from blood, collected in a trial of the OX40 agonist ivuxolimab. These receptors originate from an adult with an advanced solid tumor such as melanoma, head and neck, liver or kidney cancer.

The genes are TRBV7-6 and TRBJ2-1; 14 bases map to TRBD2. The CDR3 contains 15 residues. Germline lookup yields CDR1 SGHVS and CDR2 FNYEAQ. V gave up 5 bases and J gave up 8 bases; unmatched junction bases: 5. The CDR3 sequence: CASSQGLAGAYEQFF. Here the CDR3 DNA reads TGTGCCAGCAGCCAGGGACTAGCGGGGGCCTATGAGCAGTTCTTC.

The gene calls are TRBV9 and TRBJ2-3; TRBD2 aligns across 16 bases. CDR3 size: 17 residues. Trimming cost V 4 bases and J 2 bases; bases outside gene matches: 4. In germline, CDR1 is SGDLS, CDR2 YYNGEE. CDR3 DNA: TGTGCCAGCAGCCCCGGGACTAGCGGGGGGGACACAGATACGCAGTATTTT. Amino acids: CASSPGTSGGDTDTQYF.

V is TRBV4-1 and J is TRBJ1-1; the D is unclear. The V end lost 3 bases, the J end lost 2 bases, and 7 bases lay between the germline ends. The CDR3 contains 13 residues. Germline CDR1 is MGHRA and CDR2 is YSYEKL. The CDR3 sequence is CASSQSRNTEAFF. The CDR3 DNA follows: TGCGCCAGCAGCCAGAGTAGAAACACTGAAGCTTTCTTT.

The chain has TRBV4-3 and TRBJ2-1, with D possibly matching TRBD2 (5 bases). Deletions cut 4 bases from V and 10 bases from J, with 11 bases between. The CDR3 extends over 12 amino acids. Per the germline V gene, CDR1 is LGHNA and CDR2 is YSLEER. CDR3 bases: TGCGCCAGCAGCCCACGTGGCGGGGAGCAGTTCTTC. Translated, it gives CASSPRGGEQFF.